What follows is one TCR beta chain and its context. The antigen is unknown. A junction end diverges from the germline sequence, so it may reflect a read error. The template was RNA from unsorted bulk tissue. There are 15 residues in the CDR3. The germline V gene has CDR1 ENHRY and CDR2 SYGVKD. The sample originates from a study of tumor and adjacent non-tumor tissue in lung cancer. Study findings and constraints: Shorter survival was associated with higher TCR diversity in tumors. Significantly higher TCR diversity was found in tumor than normal lung. In normal lung, the top 100 clones were significantly more dominant than in tumor.

Three rounds of nested PCR, following a modified ARM-PCR protocol, produced the TCRbeta library. TCRdb passed the multiplex PCR reads through MiXCR, listing each CDR3 protein once. This repertoire shows roughly 66,000 distinct CDR3 sequences, around 73% found once; its top ten account for 25% to 30%. This clonotype was sampled from a man aged 60 to 75 with non-small cell lung cancer. Specimen: lung tumor tissue. V usage is TRBV10-3 and J usage is TRBJ1-3; the match to TRBD1 covers 7 bases. For the CDR3, the DNA is TGTGCCATCAGGGGAAAGGGGACAGCTGGATACACCATATATTTT. This sequence encodes CAIRGKGTAGYTIYF.